These 6 T cell receptor beta chains originate from one sample sequenced in a study of beta chain features in type 1 diabetes. General study results and limits: Moderate but significant shortening of TCRB CDR3s was recorded in all four CD4+ subsets from Type 1 diabetes patients.

Their specific antigens are unknown. Every isolated RNA sample was fully reverse transcribed, so sequencing captured expressed TCRB transcripts. Libraries were prepared by immunoSEQ multiplex PCR; TCRdb keeps only in-frame clonotypes and omits some of them. Among roughly 150,000 clones listed, 10% were seen once. Sequenced material: central memory CD4+ T cells from blood. The receptors were gathered from a man under 40 with type 1 diabetes.

This clone was detected a few times. This rearrangement joins TRBV5-1 to TRBJ2-3; 9 nucleotides line up with TRBD2. The ends lost 0 bases at V and 6 bases at J; junction bases unmatched: 8. Germline CDR1 and CDR2: SGHRS and YFSETQ. CDR3 length: 16 residues. CDR3 bases: TGCGCCAGCAGCTTGGAAGGCGGGAGGGCCTTGGATACGCAGTATTTT. It specifies CASSLEGGRALDTQYF.

This clone showed up just a few times. The rearrangement joins TRBV7-2 to TRBJ2-3, with 12 bases matching TRBD2. CDR1 and CDR2 (germline): SGHTA, FQGNSA. This CDR3 spans 14 amino acids. Trimming took 2 bases from V and 13 from J; bases not matched to a gene: 7. The CDR3: CASSLSASGRVEYF. In DNA form, the CDR3 reads TGTGCCAGCAGCTTATCTGCTAGCGGGAGGGTCGAGTATTTT.

This chain connects TRBV9 to TRBJ2-7, with TRBD1 matching 7 bases. Germline-derived CDR1 and CDR2 are SGDLS and YYNGEE. This CDR3 is built from 14 residues. Germline trimming cut 5 bases from V and 5 bases from J; bases unmatched to any gene: 10. The CDR3 sequence is CASSGPTGNHEQYF. CDR3 nucleotides: TGTGCCAGCAGTGGGCCGACAGGGAACCACGAGCAGTACTTC. The variable domain in full, with the rest retrieved from reference TRBV9 and TRBJ2-7, is DSGVTQTPKHLITATGQRVTLRCSPRSGDLSVYWYQQSLDQGLQFLIQYYNGEERAKGNILERFSAQQFPDLHSELNLSSLELGDSALYFCASSGPTGNHEQYFGPGTRLTVT.

This clone came up many times. This chain links TRBV29-1 with TRBJ2-1; D is perhaps TRBD1 (6 bases). V lost 7 bases to trimming and J lost 0 bases, with 16 bases between them. CDR3 length: 15 residues. Germline CDR1 SQVTM, CDR2 ANQGSEA. The CDR3 DNA is TGCAGCGCTAGCACAGGGCCGAGCTCCTACAATGAGCAGTTCTTC. Its protein product is CSASTGPSSYNEQFF.

This clone was picked up a small number of times. The chain combines TRBV5-1 with TRBJ2-7; D perhaps matches TRBD1 (5 bases). The CDR3 runs 14 residues. The V and J ends lost 4 bases and 5 bases respectively, with 16 bases between them. The germline V gene encodes CDR1 SGHRS and CDR2 YFSETQ. The CDR3 is CASSLNRLGDEQYF. CDR3 DNA: TGCGCCAGCAGCCTGAACAGGTTGGGCGACGAGCAGTACTTC.

The chain recombines TRBV11-2 with TRBJ1-1, with 9 bases lining up with TRBD1. The V gene's germline CDR1 is SGHAT and CDR2 FQNNGV. V trimming: 5 bases; J trimming: 1 base; junction bases outside the gene matches: 8. This CDR3 contains 16 residues. CDR3 nucleotide sequence: TGTGCCAGCAGCCTAAACAGGGGGCAAGAGAACACTGAAGCTTTCTTT. Translation: CASSLNRGQENTEAFF.